This T cell receptor beta chain was documented in a study of T cell responses to AZD1222 COVID-19 vaccine. Study-level results: All repertoire sampling was performed exclusively after the peak T cell response. Donors were mostly white British, more females; clonal diversity possibly underestimated.

Germline CDR1 is WSHSY and CDR2 is SAAADI. Between the trimmed V and J ends, which lost 1 base and 1 base, there was a span of 4 bases. This CDR3 is built from 13 residues. Repertoires were generated with immunoSEQ multiplex PCR, while TCRdb's copy carries only in-frame clones and drops some. The table lists roughly 120,000 clones, around 90% of them singletons, with around 3.8% in the top ten. As concerns this clone: The antigen is undetermined.

The sample here was peripheral blood, taken 28 days after the second AZD1222 dose. The chain carries TRBV10-2 and TRBJ1-2; D gene uncertain. The TCR was taken from an adult who received the AZD1222 COVID-19 vaccine. In DNA, the CDR3 is TGCGCCAGCAGTGAGTTCCTTAACTATGGCTACACCTTC. Its protein product is CASSEFLNYGYTF.